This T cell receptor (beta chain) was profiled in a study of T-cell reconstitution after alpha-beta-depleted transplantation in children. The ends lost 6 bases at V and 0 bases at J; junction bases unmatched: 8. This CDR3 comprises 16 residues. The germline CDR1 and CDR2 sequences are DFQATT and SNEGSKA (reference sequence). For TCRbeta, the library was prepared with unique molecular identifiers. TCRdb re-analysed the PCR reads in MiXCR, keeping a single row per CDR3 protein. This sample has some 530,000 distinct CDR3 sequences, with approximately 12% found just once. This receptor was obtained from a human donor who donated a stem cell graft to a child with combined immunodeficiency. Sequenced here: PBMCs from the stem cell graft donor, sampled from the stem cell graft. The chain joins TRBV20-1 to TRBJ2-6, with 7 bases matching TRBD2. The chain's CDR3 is CSALGGNPSGANVLTF. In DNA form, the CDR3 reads TGCAGTGCCCTGGGGGGGAACCCCTCTGGGGCCAACGTCCTGACTTTC.